The clone carrying this T cell receptor beta chain showed up just once. The antigen is not known. The junction shows a germline mismatch at one end, possibly a read error. The CDR3 extends over 16 amino acids. This entry is derived from a study of T cell repertoires in cytomegalovirus infection. TCRdb passed the reads through MiXCR, listing each CDR3 protein once. The sample consists of 200,000 or so distinct CDR3 sequences, less than 50% of them appearing once. The clonotype was recovered from a human donor in good health (CMV status not recorded). Some clones in this sample may be carry-over from other donors' samples. Here the sequenced sample was CD8+ T cells from cultured PBMCs, taken from culture after CMV antigen stimulation. This sequence joins TRBV7-1 and TRBJ2-7; 14 nucleotides align to TRBD2. TRBV7-1 is identified as an open reading frame with a role that is uncertain. CDR3 DNA: TGTGCCAGCAGCCCGACTAGCGGGAGGGCCTCTTACGAGCAGGACTTC. It is translated as CASSPTSGRASYEQDF.